This TCR beta chain is from a study of neoadjuvant nivolumab and ipilimumab in lung cancer. Study results and limitations: Resected tumors had greater TCR richness and clonality than uninvolved lung. Pathologic regression was not significantly tied to TCR clonality. From pretherapy to surgery, tumor richness and clonality rose with dual therapy. Blood richness before therapy tracked richness in tumors resected after neoadjuvant therapy.

Of note for this clone: What it binds is not known.

Some clones are missing from TCRdb's copy, which holds only in-frame ones; the method was immunoSEQ multiplex PCR. The sample includes over 25,000 clones, approximately 86% of them seen just once. The CDR3 runs 12 residues. Germline values: CDR1 SQVTM, CDR2 ANQGSEA. This chain links TRBV29-1 with TRBJ1-4; D is possibly TRBD1 (5 bases). The receptor was isolated from an adult with non-small cell lung cancer. Specimen: tumor tissue, collected after neoadjuvant nivolumab, alone or with ipilimumab, at or shortly before surgery. As DNA, the CDR3 is TGCAGTTCCTCGTGGGGCCCGGGGGAACTGTTTTTT. Protein sequence: CSSSWGPGELFF.